These 16 T cell receptor beta chains were sequenced from one sample in a study of blood T cells in healthy people across ages. With a J-beta primer mix and a sample-barcoded 5' primer, a second PCR ran about 7 to 11 cycles. TCRdb itself ran the 5' RACE reads through MiXCR, one entry per CDR3 protein. The repertoire consists of roughly 1.5 million distinct CDR3 sequences, with approximately 43% occurring once and the leading ten covering just over 4%. Source material: blood. All receptors come from a woman between 18 and 30 years old in good health.

The table lists this clonotype with a few counts. The chain combines TRBV6-5 with TRBJ1-1; D may be TRBD1 (6 bases). The germline V and J ends were trimmed by 10 bases and 1 base, with 13 bases remaining between them. CDR1 and CDR2 from the germline V gene are MNHEY and SVGAGI. CDR3 length equals 13 residues. The CDR3 region has the DNA TGTGCCATCCAGGCGGGGGCGAACACTGAAGCTTTCTTT. Its protein product is CAIQAGANTEAFF.

Concerning this clonotype itself: Being one base from a much bigger clone, this may be a read error. The CDR3, as DNA: TGTGCCAGCAGCTTTGTGGTAGTCACAGATACGCAGTATTTT. This encodes CASSFVVVTDTQYF. The rearrangement links TRBV7-2 to TRBJ2-3; D gene ambiguous. The CDR3 spans 14 residues. CDR1 is SGHTA, CDR2 FQGNSA, per germline. The V and J ends lost 3 bases and 2 bases respectively, with 9 bases between them.

The genes are TRBV9 and TRBJ2-1; D may be TRBD1 (6 bases). The J call may be wrong; the DNA end is better matched by TRBJ2-7. The germline CDR1 and CDR2 sequences are SGDLS and YYNGEE. CDR3 size: 15 residues. CDR3 protein: CASSVAARGYNEQYF. In DNA form, the CDR3 reads TGTGCCAGCAGCGTAGCTGCCAGGGGCTACAATGAGCAGTACTTC.

The V and J genes are TRBV29-1 and TRBJ2-7, with D uncertain. Trimming cost V 6 bases and J 1 base, with 13 bases left between them. The germline V gene has CDR1 SQVTM and CDR2 ANQGSEA. CDR3 length equals 13 residues. Here the CDR3 reads CSVRWAASYEQYF. The CDR3, as DNA: TGCAGCGTACGATGGGCAGCGTCCTACGAGCAGTACTTC.

Many counts were recorded for this clonotype. J is TRBJ2-3 and V is TRBV12-3 or TRBV12-4; weak D call: TRBD2 (6 bases). The CDR3 sequence is 15 residues long. The V and J ends lost 6 bases and 4 bases respectively, with 17 bases between them. The CDR3 sequence is CASSSSGASADTQYF. The CDR3 bases are TGTGCCAGCAGCTCTTCGGGAGCTTCCGCAGATACGCAGTATTTT.

This clonotype was observed a handful of times. This chain joins TRBV2 and TRBJ2-3; 9 nucleotides line up with TRBD2. CDR3 length: 15 amino acids. After removal of 5 bases from V and 2 bases from J, the junction contained 5 bases not matched to a gene. From germline, CDR1 is SNHLY and CDR2 FYNNEI. CDR3 sequence: CASSKTSGLTDTQYF. CDR3 bases: TGTGCCAGCAGTAAAACTAGCGGGCTCACAGATACGCAGTATTTT.

The chain combines TRBV21-1 with TRBJ1-2. TRBV21-1 is labeled a pseudogene. The CDR3 length is 13 residues. CDR3 protein: CASKGQTNYGYTF. In DNA form, the CDR3 reads TGTGCCAGCAAAGGGCAGACTAACTATGGCTACACCTTC.

The DNA of the CDR3 is TGTGCCAGCAGATTCCTTGGAGGGACTAATGAAAAACTGTTTTTT. This encodes CASRFLGGTNEKLFF. This chain connects TRBV7-9 to TRBJ1-4; D is ambiguous. Germline CDR1 reads SEHNR; CDR2 reads FQNEAQ (reference sequence). The CDR3 extends over 15 amino acids. V lost 6 bases to trimming and J lost 2 bases, with 13 bases between them.

This clonotype appeared a few times. J is TRBJ2-7 and V is TRBV7-2, with 8 bases aligning to TRBD1. V gave up 2 bases and J gave up 10 bases; unmatched junction bases: 4. This CDR3 is 12 amino acids long. Germline values: CDR1 SGHTA, CDR2 FQGNSA. The CDR3 sequence is CASSLMQGAQYF. The CDR3 DNA is TGTGCCAGCAGCTTAATGCAGGGGGCCCAGTACTTC.

This clonotype was found a few times. The V call is TRBV6-1, the J call TRBJ2-5; TRBD2 matches 12 bases. Near its end, the DNA agrees better with TRBJ2-7, so the J call may be wrong. Germline V gives CDR1 MNHNS, CDR2 SASEGT. This CDR3 is 15 amino acids long. The CDR3 DNA reads as TGTGCCAGCAAACAACTAGCGGGAGGCCCCTACGAGCAGTACTTC. This gives the protein CASKQLAGGPYEQYF.

This clonotype turned up a few times. The chain combines TRBV29-1 with TRBJ2-1, with 11 positions matching TRBD1. CDR3 length equals 14 residues. After removal of 7 bases from V and 9 bases from J, the junction contained 11 bases not matched to a gene. Germline V lookup: CDR1 SQVTM, CDR2 ANQGSEA. The CDR3, as DNA: TGCAGCGCCCGCGGACAGGGGGCGTTTCGTGAGCAGTTCTTC. Translation: CSARGQGAFREQFF.

This clonotype has ten or more counts. The chain couples TRBV24-1 to TRBJ2-1, with 10 bases aligning to TRBD1. The germline gives CDR1 KGHDR, CDR2 SFDVKD. Germline trimming cut 4 bases from V and 7 bases from J; bases unmatched to any gene: 15. CDR3 length: 18 amino acids. CDR3 amino acids: CATSDGTGVAGKANEQFF. The CDR3 DNA follows: TGTGCCACCAGTGACGGGACAGGGGTAGCGGGAAAGGCGAATGAGCAGTTCTTC.

V usage is TRBV24-1 and J usage is TRBJ2-1; perhaps TRBD1 as D (5 bases). Trimming removed 3 bases at V and 9 bases at J, with 8 bases between. Germline loops: CDR1 KGHDR, CDR2 SFDVKD. CDR3 size: 12 residues. The CDR3 DNA reads as TGTGCCACCAGTGATGGGGCATGTGAGCAGTTCTTC. It encodes CATSDGACEQFF.

This chain uses TRBV7-9 with TRBJ1-2; D is unresolved. Germline V gene data show CDR1 as SEHNR and CDR2 as FQNEAQ (reference sequence). The V gene lost 5 bases and the J gene lost 5 bases, with 18 bases spanning the gap. The CDR3 is made up of 15 amino acids. The CDR3 is CASSPAAFGPYGYTF. The CDR3 DNA sequence: TGTGCCAGCAGCCCGGCGGCGTTTGGGCCTTATGGCTACACCTTC.

The chain recombines TRBV6-2 or TRBV6-3 with TRBJ1-5; 11 bases agree with TRBD1. This CDR3 spans 15 amino acids. Trimming at V came to 5 bases and at J to 3 bases, leaving 3 bases not matched to a gene. Germline V lookup: CDR1 MNHEY, CDR2 SVGEGT. DNA of the CDR3: TGTGCCAGCAGTGAGGGACAGGGGGACAATCAGCCCCAGCATTTT. It encodes CASSEGQGDNQPQHF.

Regarding this clonotype: Since a much larger clone is just one base distant, this may be a read error. V is TRBV5-6 and J is TRBJ2-4; no firm D call. CDR1 is SGHDT, CDR2 YYEEEE, per germline. V was pared by 4 bases and J by 8 bases, with 10 bases between. The CDR3 covers 12 residues. The CDR3 region has the DNA TGTGCCAGCAGCCATTCTGTGGACATTCAGTACTTC. Amino acids: CASSHSVDIQYF.